The 29 T cell receptor beta chains presented below share a single source sample, sequenced in a study of blood T cells in healthy people across ages. A second PCR, run for about 6 to 12 cycles, used a sample-barcoded 5' primer plus a J-beta primer mix. TCRdb independently ran MiXCR on the 5' RACE reads; one entry per CDR3 protein. The sample includes over 600,000 distinct CDR3 sequences, roughly 21% of them seen just once. The sequenced sample was blood. The receptors come from a man aged 70 or older in good health.

This clonotype was found many times. V and J are TRBV12-3 or TRBV12-4 and TRBJ2-2; no definite D call. The CDR3 loop spans 14 amino acids. Trimming removed 2 bases at V and 1 base at J, with 5 bases between. The CDR3 nucleotides read TGTGCCAGCAGTTTAATGAGGAACACCGGGGAGCTGTTTTTT. It is translated as CASSLMRNTGELFF.

The V and J genes are TRBV7-3 and TRBJ2-5, with D hard to call. TRBJ2-1 explains the end of the DNA better; the J call may be wrong. The germline CDR1 and CDR2 sequences are SGHTA and FQGTGA. This CDR3 comprises 14 residues. CDR3 in amino acids: CASSLTFSGDEQFF. The DNA of the CDR3 is TGTGCCAGCAGCTTAACGTTCAGTGGCGATGAGCAGTTCTTC.

This clonotype was counted many times. V is TRBV7-2 and J is TRBJ2-5; no clear D. The V end lost 7 bases, the J end lost 3 bases, and 15 bases lay between the germline ends. The CDR3 sequence is 14 residues long. Germline V gene sequence: CDR1 SGHTA, CDR2 FQGNSA. The DNA for the CDR3 is TGTGCCAGCACCCCGCAGGTCCTCAAAGAGACCCAGTACTTC. Amino acid sequence: CASTPQVLKETQYF.

The genes are TRBV4-1 and TRBJ2-3; maybe TRBD2 (6 bases). Germline V CDR1 and CDR2: MGHRA, YSYEKL. The V end lost 4 bases, the J end lost 0 bases, and 14 bases lay between the germline ends. The CDR3 length is 16 residues. The CDR3 loop reads CASSRLWGRSTDTQYF. The CDR3 DNA follows: TGCGCCAGCAGCCGTCTGTGGGGGAGGAGCACAGATACGCAGTATTTT.

The V gene is TRBV5-1, the J gene TRBJ2-5; D gene uncertain. Trimming took off 1 base at V and 0 bases at J, with 10 bases between the two ends. CDR3 length: 15 amino acids. Germline V CDR1 and CDR2: SGHRS, YFSETQ. The CDR3 region is CASSLTQDHQETQYF. The CDR3 bases are TGCGCCAGCAGCTTGACCCAGGACCACCAAGAGACCCAGTACTTC.

In the case of this clonotype: Its ends do not fully match the called genes, so a read error is possible. V gene TRBV4-1 combines with J gene TRBJ2-6, with D perhaps matching TRBD2 (6 bases). This CDR3 contains 17 residues. Germline V gene data show CDR1 as MGHRA and CDR2 as YSYEKL. DNA for the CDR3: TGCGCCAGCAGCCAAACCGGGGGATTTTCTGGGGCCAACGTCCCGACTTTC. Amino acid sequence: CASSQTGGFSGANVPTF.

This chain joins TRBV6-5 and TRBJ2-7; D is ambiguous. Deletions cut 4 bases from V and 5 bases from J, with 18 bases between. This CDR3 has 15 residues. CDR1 and CDR2 (germline): MNHEY, SVGAGI. CDR3 coding DNA: TGTGCCAGCAGTTTCAAGGCCCTCCAGGATGACGAGCAGTACTTC. Amino acids: CASSFKALQDDEQYF.

This clonotype was found a few times. V and J are TRBV4-3 and TRBJ1-4; D not certain. From germline, CDR1 is LGHNA and CDR2 YSLEER. The CDR3 extends over 15 amino acids. With 0 bases removed from V and 1 base from J, the gap between germline ends came to 6 bases. The CDR3 bases are TGCGCCAGCAGCCAAGATACCCAAACTAATGAAAAACTGTTTTTT. Translating gives CASSQDTQTNEKLFF.

The CDR3 DNA reads TGTGCCAGCAGCTTATTAGCGGGAGGCCTCCAAGAGACCCAGTACTTC. Its protein is CASSLLAGGLQETQYF. The chain links TRBV11-2 to TRBJ2-5; the match to TRBD2 covers 10 bases. The V gene's germline CDR1 is SGHAT and CDR2 FQNNGV. The CDR3 is made up of 16 amino acids. V lost 2 bases, J lost 1 base, and 4 bases stayed unmatched.

The chain joins TRBV6-1 to TRBJ2-3; unclear D gene. Germline V gives CDR1 MNHNS, CDR2 SASEGT. Trimming took off 4 bases at V and 5 bases at J, with 10 bases between the two ends. The CDR3 is made up of 13 amino acids. CDR3 sequence (DNA): TGTGCCAGCAGTGCAAACTTTGGAGATACGCAGTATTTT. This translates into CASSANFGDTQYF.

The V gene is TRBV29-1, the J gene TRBJ1-2; possible D gene TRBD1, 5 bases. This CDR3 is 13 amino acids long. V lost 3 bases and J lost 3, with 11 bases in between. The germline gives CDR1 SQVTM, CDR2 ANQGSEA. The CDR3 nucleotides are TGCAGCGTTGACCCCAGGGAGGACTATGGCTACACCTTC. Amino acids: CSVDPREDYGYTF.

This clonotype showed up just a few times. The rearrangement links TRBV7-2 to TRBJ2-5; D possibly corresponds to TRBD2 (6 bases). The last part of the DNA fits TRBJ2-1 better; the J call may be wrong. Germline CDR1 is SGHTA and CDR2 is FQGNSA. This CDR3 contains 15 residues. CDR3 in amino acids: CASSLTPGLHNEQFF. The CDR3 DNA reads TGTGCCAGCAGCTTAACGCCGGGACTCCACAATGAGCAGTTCTTC.

Many counts were recorded for this clonotype. One end of the junction does not line up with germline, which may come from a read error. This chain uses TRBV5-1 with TRBJ1-4, with 8 nucleotides matching TRBD1. CDR3 length: 15 residues. The V gene's germline CDR1 is SGHRS and CDR2 YFSETQ. In nucleotides, the CDR3 is TGTGCCAGCAGCTTACAGGGGGCAACTAATGAAAAACTGTTTTTT. Its translation is CASSLQGATNEKLFF. The variable domain in full, with the rest retrieved from reference TRBV5-1 and TRBJ1-4, is KAGVTQTPRYLIKTRGQQVTLSCSPISGHRSVSWYQQTPGQGLQFLFEYFSETQRNKGNFPGRFSGRQFSNSRSEMNVSTLELGDSALYLCASSLQGATNEKLFFGSGTQLSVL.

This chain joins TRBV4-2 and TRBJ2-3, with D possibly being TRBD2 (5 bases). Trimming removed 1 base at V and 1 base at J, with 12 bases between. This CDR3 has 16 residues. From germline, CDR1 is LGHNA and CDR2 YNFKEQ. The CDR3 bases are TGTGCCAGCAGCCAAGCGGCCGAGAGGGGCACAGATACGCAGTATTTT. Its translation: CASSQAAERGTDTQYF.

This clonotype was detected only a few times. CDR3 sequence reads: CASSFSTSGRGSDTQYF. The CDR3 nucleotides read TGCGCCAGCAGCTTCTCGACTAGCGGGAGAGGGTCAGATACGCAGTATTTT. The rearrangement links TRBV5-1 to TRBJ2-3, with 12 bases that match TRBD2. CDR3 size: 17 residues. The ends lost 2 bases at V and 4 bases at J; junction bases unmatched: 8. Germline-derived CDR1 and CDR2 are SGHRS and YFSETQ.

Details on this clonotype: The junction and the germline gene differ at one end; a read error may be behind it. The rearrangement joins TRBV5-1 to TRBJ2-5; no clear D gene. Judging by the DNA end, TRBJ2-1 fits better; the J call may be wrong. The length of the CDR3 is 14 residues. Germline values: CDR1 SGHRS, CDR2 YFSETQ. CDR3 loop: CASNLDELNNEQFF. CDR3 sequence (DNA): TGCGCCAGCAACTTGGACGAACTAAACAATGAGCAGTTCTTC.

The CDR3 DNA reads as TGTGCCAGCAGTTACGGACTAGCGGGAGGTCTTGGCACCGGGGAGCTGTTTTTT. This codes for CASSYGLAGGLGTGELFF. This sequence joins TRBV6-5 and TRBJ2-2; TRBD2 matches 14 bases. Germline CDR1 reads MNHEY; CDR2 reads SVGAGI. The CDR3 length is 18 residues. The V segment lost 2 bases and the J segment 4 bases; nucleotides outside the gene matches: 6.

This clonotype has a handful of counts. This rearrangement joins TRBV20-1 to TRBJ2-1, with no clear D. CDR1 and CDR2 from the germline V gene are DFQATT and SNEGSKA (reference sequence). V was cut by 6 bases and J by 0 bases, with 12 bases left in between. This CDR3 contains 14 residues. The CDR3 DNA sequence: TGCAGTGCCACCCTAGGAACCTCCTACAATGAGCAGTTCTTC. Protein: CSATLGTSYNEQFF.

The V and J genes are TRBV20-1 and TRBJ2-2; 9 bases fit TRBD1. Germline CDR1 reads DFQATT; CDR2 reads SNEGSKA (reference sequence). The CDR3 is 16 amino acids. V was pared by 5 bases and J by 3 bases, with 10 bases of the junction left unmatched. CDR3 sequence reads: CSAETGGGVDTGELFF. The DNA of the CDR3 is TGCAGTGCTGAGACAGGGGGAGGGGTGGACACCGGGGAGCTGTTTTTT.

The chain couples TRBV9 to TRBJ2-5; the D is unclear. The CDR3 consists of 15 residues. Trimming removed 3 bases at V and 5 bases at J, with 17 bases between. Germline CDR1 and CDR2: SGDLS and YYNGEE. The CDR3, as DNA: TGTGCCAGCAGCGCCGAGGCCAGGAGTTGGGAGACCCAGTACTTC. Protein product: CASSAEARSWETQYF.

A few counts support this clonotype. DNA for the CDR3: TGCGCCAGCAGCCCGAGACCGCCCGGACAGGGCATGGGTGAGCAGTTCTTC. This codes for CASSPRPPGQGMGEQFF. V and J are TRBV4-3 and TRBJ2-1; TRBD1 matches 8 bases. From germline, CDR1 is LGHNA and CDR2 YSLEER. V lost 4 bases and J lost 9; bases outside the gene matches: 17. The CDR3 totals 17 residues.

This clonotype was seen only a few times. One junction end disagrees with the germline gene, perhaps due to a read error. The genes are TRBV6-5 and TRBJ2-2; the D call may be TRBD1 or TRBD2 (6 bases each). CDR3 size: 17 residues. Germline V gene data show CDR1 as MNHEY and CDR2 as SVGAGI. CDR3 region: CASSWSLEGRDTGEPFF. CDR3 DNA sequence: TGTGCCAGCAGTTGGTCCCTGGAGGGTCGGGACACCGGGGAGCCGTTTTTT.

This clonotype came up a few times. V is TRBV20-1 and J is TRBJ1-5, with D possibly matching TRBD1 (5 bases). In germline, CDR1 is DFQATT, CDR2 SNEGSKA (reference sequence). The CDR3 is 14 amino acids. The V gene lost 0 bases and the J gene lost 4 bases, with 10 bases spanning the gap. CDR3 coding DNA: TGCAGTGCTAGAGATCAGGGAGCAAATCAGCCCCAGCATTTT. Translation gives CSARDQGANQPQHF.

This clonotype was observed a few times. V is TRBV12-3 or TRBV12-4 and J is TRBJ2-5; 16 bases align to TRBD2. Trimming removed 5 bases from V and 4 bases from J; junction bases left unmatched: 7. The CDR3 consists of 17 residues. As DNA, the CDR3 is TGTGCCAGCAGTCCAGGGACTAGCGGGAGGGCCGTAGAGACCCAGTACTTC. Translation: CASSPGTSGRAVETQYF.

The J gene is TRBJ2-5, the V gene TRBV5-1; TRBD1 matches 7 bases. Trimming at V came to 5 bases and at J to 6 bases, leaving 13 bases not matched to a gene. The CDR3 sequence is 15 residues long. In germline, CDR1 is SGHRS, CDR2 YFSETQ. The CDR3 bases are TGCGCCAGCAGTTATGATCTCGACAGGGTGAAGACCCAGTACTTC. Its protein product is CASSYDLDRVKTQYF.

The V call is TRBV20-1, the J call TRBJ2-1, with TRBD2 matching 11 bases. Germline CDR1 and CDR2: DFQATT and SNEGSKA (reference sequence). V lost 2 bases and J lost 9; bases outside the gene matches: 9. The CDR3 sequence is 15 residues long. Here the CDR3 reads CSARPTSGSSLEQFF. The CDR3 nucleotides are TGCAGTGCTAGACCTACTAGCGGGAGTTCCCTTGAGCAGTTCTTC.

This clonotype was seen a few times. The chain carries TRBV10-3 and TRBJ2-7; a weak D match, TRBD2 (5 bases). This CDR3 has 13 amino acids. Trimming removed 7 bases from V and 3 bases from J, with 13 bases in between. Germline assignment: CDR1 ENHRY and CDR2 SYGVKD. This chain's CDR3 is CAINRGGIYEQYF. The CDR3 DNA reads as TGTGCCATCAATCGCGGAGGTATCTACGAGCAGTACTTC.

There are a few counts of this clonotype. Compared with germline, one end of the junction differs, possibly owing to a read error. The chain uses TRBV27 and TRBJ2-2; 9 bases agree with TRBD2. Germline V CDR1 and CDR2: MNHEY, SMNVEV (reference sequence). The CDR3 is made up of 14 amino acids. CDR3: CAARLAVNTGELFF. CDR3 DNA sequence: TGCGCCGCCAGACTAGCGGTTAACACCGGGGAGCTGTTTTTT.

The V gene is TRBV6-2 or TRBV6-3, the J gene TRBJ2-3; weak D call: TRBD1 (6 bases). Trimming cost V 5 bases and J 5 bases, with 14 bases left between them. The CDR3 sequence is 14 residues long. Germline V gives CDR1 MNHEY, CDR2 SVGEGT. The CDR3 DNA is TGTGCCAGCAGTGCCCGACAGGAGAAAGATACGCAGTATTTT. This sequence encodes CASSARQEKDTQYF.